A single sample is the source of the 14 T cell receptor beta chains below, sequenced in a study of cytomegalovirus exposure and HLA in healthy donors. Vbeta (60) and Jbeta (13) primers were used in the PCR. Produced via immunoSEQ multiplex PCR; TCRdb's table is partial and in-frame only. The sample records 150,000 to 200,000 clones, over 60% being singletons. Input material: PBMCs. The receptors originated from a male donor in good health and CMV-seronegative.

This clone was picked up one time. This chain connects TRBV28 to TRBJ2-1; possible D gene TRBD2, 5 bases. V was trimmed by 8 bases and J by 5 bases, leaving 19 bases between them. Per the germline V gene, CDR1 is MDHEN and CDR2 is SYDVKM. This CDR3 spans 15 amino acids. CDR3 protein: CASAHFWGDNNEQFF. CDR3 nucleotide sequence: TGTGCCAGCGCCCATTTTTGGGGAGATAACAATGAGCAGTTCTTC.

The V and J genes are TRBV4-3 and TRBJ2-7; D may be TRBD2 (6 bases). This CDR3 contains 15 residues. The V end was cut by 2 bases, the J end by 0 bases, with 11 bases between. Germline V gene data show CDR1 as LGHNA and CDR2 as YSLEER. The DNA for the CDR3 is TGCGCCAGCAGCCAAAGGCCGGGGGACTCCTACGAGCAGTACTTC. It translates to CASSQRPGDSYEQYF.

The chain carries TRBV7-6 and TRBJ2-1, with 8 bases that match TRBD1. Trimming removed 5 bases from V and 3 bases from J; junction bases left unmatched: 3. The CDR3 has 14 amino acids. Germline-derived CDR1 and CDR2 are SGHVS and FNYEAQ. CDR3 DNA: TGTGCCAGCAGCCTCACAGGGGGCTACAATGAGCAGTTCTTC. This gives the protein CASSLTGGYNEQFF.

V and J are TRBV5-8 and TRBJ1-5, with TRBD1 as a possible D gene (5 bases). Germline-derived CDR1 and CDR2 are SGHTS and YDEGEE. V was shortened by 4 bases and J by 7 bases, with 15 bases between the two germline ends. CDR3 size: 14 residues. CDR3 loop: CASSPLGGDQPQHF. In DNA form, the CDR3 reads TGTGCCAGCAGCCCTCTCGGGGGGGACCAGCCCCAGCATTTT.

This chain uses TRBV30 with TRBJ2-3; 10 bases match TRBD1. The V gene's germline CDR1 is GTSNPN and CDR2 SVGIG (reference sequence). The CDR3 covers 14 residues. V trimming: 1 base; J trimming: 8 bases; junction bases outside the gene matches: 6. The CDR3 sequence is CAWSATGGSRTQYF. The CDR3 region has the DNA TGTGCCTGGAGTGCGACAGGGGGCTCTCGTACGCAGTATTTT.

Worth noting for this clone: The junction departs from the called germline gene at one end, perhaps through a read error. CDR3 DNA sequence: TGTTCCAGCAGCTTAGATAGGAACTACAGGGTGGGGTCGAGAGCTTTCTTT. This encodes CSSSLDRNYRVGSRAFF. The chain is built from TRBV7-9 and TRBJ1-1; perhaps TRBD1 as D (6 bases). The CDR3 has 17 amino acids. Germline CDR1 reads SEHNR; CDR2 reads FQNEAQ (reference sequence).

This clone has only a few counts. CDR3: CAWTSQATVSYEQYF. CDR3 DNA sequence: TGTGCCTGGACCTCCCAGGCTACAGTGTCCTACGAGCAGTACTTC. The chain joins TRBV30 to TRBJ2-7; D is unclear. Germline V CDR1 and CDR2: GTSNPN, SVGIG (reference sequence). The CDR3 runs to 15 residues. The germline V and J ends were trimmed by 4 bases and 1 base, with 17 bases remaining between them.

This rearrangement joins TRBV9 to TRBJ1-1; no firm D call. Germline-derived CDR1 and CDR2 are SGDLS and YYNGEE. Trimming left V 0 bases short and J 8 bases short, with 14 bases between. This CDR3 contains 14 residues. The CDR3 sequence: CASSVGVRSVEAFF. CDR3 coding DNA: TGTGCCAGCAGCGTAGGAGTTCGGAGTGTGGAAGCTTTCTTT.

The chain carries TRBV29-1 and TRBJ1-5; possible D gene TRBD1, 6 bases. The CDR3 loop spans 13 amino acids. Germline V CDR1 and CDR2: SQVTM, ANQGSEA. The ends were cut back, 7 bases at V and 7 bases at J, with 17 bases in the middle. The CDR3 is CSGGGGPGQPQHF. The CDR3 nucleotides read TGCAGCGGGGGAGGGGGACCCGGGCAGCCCCAGCATTTT.

The chain joins TRBV25-1 to TRBJ2-3, with unresolved D. Trimming took 9 bases from V and 8 from J, leaving 24 bases between them. The CDR3 runs to 15 residues. The V gene's germline CDR1 is MGHDK and CDR2 SYGVNS. Here the CDR3 reads CASTPPLESLGTQYF. The CDR3 bases are TGTGCCAGTACCCCCCCACTTGAAAGTCTAGGTACGCAGTATTTT.

For the CDR3, the DNA is TGTGCCAGCACTTATTTTCGGGACTCCGACGACACCGGGGAGCTGTTTTTT. Translation: CASTYFRDSDDTGELFF. This chain joins TRBV2 and TRBJ2-2; possible D gene TRBD2, 6 bases. The germline gives CDR1 SNHLY, CDR2 FYNNEI. V shed 7 bases and J shed 3 bases, with 21 bases lying between them. The CDR3 length is 17 residues. The variable domain in full, completed from reference TRBV2 and TRBJ2-2, reads EPEVTQTPSHQVTQMGQEVILRCVPISNHLYFYWYRQILGQKVEFLVSFYNNEISEKSEIFDDQFSVERPDGSNFTLKIRSTKLEDSAMYFCASTYFRDSDDTGELFFGEGSRLTVL.

The chain carries TRBV4-1 and TRBJ2-2, with TRBD2 matching 11 bases. The V gene end was trimmed by 0 bases and the J gene end by 2 bases; junction bases not matched to a gene: 5. The length of the CDR3 is 18 residues. CDR1 MGHRA and CDR2 YSYEKL come from the germline V gene. Here the CDR3 DNA reads TGCGCCAGCAGCCAAGAAGATCTAGCGGGGGGCAACACCGGGGAGCTGTTTTTT. This translates into CASSQEDLAGGNTGELFF.

The rearrangement uses TRBV19 and TRBJ1-2, with 8 bases matching TRBD1. CDR1 is LNHDA, CDR2 SQIVND, per germline (reference sequence). The V gene end was trimmed by 7 bases and the J gene end by 7 bases; junction bases not matched to a gene: 11. This CDR3 contains 14 residues. CDR3 sequence reads: CASTQTGEWRGYTF. The DNA for the CDR3 is TGTGCCAGTACTCAGACAGGGGAATGGCGTGGCTACACCTTC.

This chain uses TRBV5-1 with TRBJ1-1; D is unresolved. Trimming took 3 bases from V and 0 from J, leaving 12 bases between them. The V gene's germline CDR1 is SGHRS and CDR2 YFSETQ. The CDR3 has 15 amino acids. CDR3 residues: CASSSETVVNTEAFF. For the CDR3, the DNA is TGCGCCAGCAGCTCGGAGACCGTTGTGAACACTGAAGCTTTCTTT.